Listed below are T cell receptor beta chains from one sample, sequenced in a study of cytomegalovirus exposure and HLA in healthy donors. TCRdb's table, derived via immunoSEQ multiplex PCR, lists solely in-frame clones and lacks some. Among 95,000 to 110,000 clones, roughly 80% were seen once, and the ten largest hold approximately 3.8%. The sequencing input was PBMCs. All receptors derive from a man aged 50 or older in good health and CMV-seropositive. CDR3s include the opening cysteine and the closing phenylalanine or tryptophan. D genes are given only for firm matches. Some rows have no size entry. The others give once, few or many, or a class for an expanded clone.

-	TRBV28	TRBJ1-4	-	CASSKRQSPGGKLFF	TGTGCCAGCAGCAAAAGACAGTCCCCGGGTGGAAAACTGTTTTTT
few	TRBV2	TRBJ2-3	TRBD1	CASRTRTGGTDTQYF	TGTGCCAGCAGGACCCGGACAGGGGGCACAGATACGCAGTATTTT
-	TRBV9	TRBJ2-2	TRBD1	CASSAQGARRNTGELFF	TGTGCCAGCAGCGCACAGGGGGCACGGCGAAACACCGGGGAGCTGTTTTTT
-	TRBV19	TRBJ1-5	-	CASNVVGSNQPQHF	TGTGCCAGTAACGTCGTCGGGAGCAATCAGCCCCAGCATTTT
-	TRBV19	TRBJ2-7	TRBD2	CASSIGGAYEQYF	TGTGCCAGTAGTATCGGGGGGGCCTACGAGCAGTACTTC
-	TRBV19	TRBJ1-1	TRBD1	CASSTTQGASTEAFF	TGTGCCAGTAGTACGACACAGGGGGCTAGCACTGAAGCTTTCTTT
-	TRBV9	TRBJ2-2	TRBD1	CASSPRDSLFSGELFF	TGTGCCAGCAGCCCCCGGGACAGTTTATTCTCTGGGGAGCTGTTTTTT
-	TRBV9	TRBJ2-7	TRBD2	CASSVEEGGAYEQYF	TGTGCCAGCAGCGTAGAAGAGGGAGGGGCCTACGAGCAGTACTTC
-	TRBV6-4	TRBJ2-2	-	CASKKTGTGELFF	TGTGCCAGCAAGAAGACGGGCACCGGGGAGCTGTTTTTT
-	TRBV30	TRBJ2-1	TRBD2	CAWSVRAGNEQFF	TGTGCCTGGAGTGTCCGAGCGGGGAATGAGCAGTTCTTC
-	TRBV9	TRBJ2-3	TRBD2	CASSVDGRADTQYF	TGTGCCAGCAGCGTAGACGGGAGGGCAGATACGCAGTATTTT
-	TRBV7-6	TRBJ1-1	TRBD1	CASSLVAARGIGTEAFF	TGTGCCAGCAGCCTCGTTGCGGCCAGGGGGATTGGGACTGAAGCTTTCTTT
-	TRBV28	TRBJ2-5	TRBD2	CASSFGTIKETQYF	TGTGCCAGCAGTTTCGGGACTATAAAAGAGACCCAGTACTTC
-	TRBV28	TRBJ2-2	TRBD2	CASSLSREEGGELFF	TGTGCCAGCAGTTTATCGCGGGAGGAAGGCGGGGAGCTGTTTTTT
-	TRBV5-4	TRBJ1-5	-	CASSLAPVQPQHF	TGTGCCAGCAGCTTGGCGCCAGTACAGCCCCAGCATTTT
-	TRBV4-3	TRBJ2-1	-	CASSQDAQGAGVYNEQFF	TGCGCCAGCAGCCAAGATGCCCAGGGGGCGGGAGTTTACAATGAGCAGTTCTTC
-	TRBV15	TRBJ2-5	TRBD1	CATSSGDLTGKETQYF	TGTGCCACCAGCAGTGGTGATTTGACAGGGAAGGAGACCCAGTACTTC
few	TRBV5-4	TRBJ2-5	-	CASSLLAETQYF	TGTGCCAGCAGCTTATTAGCGGAGACCCAGTACTTC
few	TRBV27	TRBJ1-3	TRBD1	CASSRQGTGNTIYF	TGTGCCAGCAGCCGACAGGGTACTGGAAACACCATATATTTT
-	TRBV28	TRBJ2-7	-	CASSLEGDVSYEQYF	TGTGCCAGCAGTTTAGAGGGGGATGTCTCCTACGAGCAGTACTTC
once	TRBV5-6	TRBJ2-1	-	CASSLGLAEQFF	TGTGCCAGCAGCTTGGGGCTAGCGGAGCAGTTCTTC
-	TRBV6-5	TRBJ2-1	-	CASSSTGGEQFF	TGTGCCAGCAGTTCGACAGGTGGTGAGCAGTTCTTC
-	TRBV7-9	TRBJ1-1	-	CASSSVWRTEAFF	TGTGCCAGCAGCTCCGTATGGAGAACTGAAGCTTTCTTT
-	TRBV6-5	TRBJ2-7	-	CASRTTGLGEQYF	TGTGCCAGCAGAACAACAGGGTTGGGGGAGCAGTACTTC
-	TRBV5-1	TRBJ2-7	-	CASSSGRTAGAYEQYF	TGCGCCAGCAGCTCCGGGAGGACAGCAGGAGCCTACGAGCAGTACTTC
-	TRBV19	TRBJ2-5	-	CASSQRPQETQYF	TGTGCCAGTAGTCAGCGGCCCCAAGAGACCCAGTACTTC
-	TRBV7-9	TRBJ2-5	-	CASSLNMRTDQETQYF	TGTGCCAGCAGCTTAAACATGAGGACTGATCAAGAGACCCAGTACTTC
-	TRBV27	TRBJ1-4	TRBD1	CASSLTLGQLNEKLFF	TGTGCCAGCAGTTTAACATTGGGACAGCTTAATGAAAAACTGTTTTTT
-	TRBV2	TRBJ2-2	-	CASSRTATGELFF	TGTGCCAGCAGTAGAACAGCCACCGGGGAGCTGTTTTTT
-	TRBV5-1	TRBJ1-5	TRBD1	CASSLGGGGNNQPQHF	TGCGCCAGCAGCTTGGGAGGAGGGGGCAACAATCAGCCCCAGCATTTT
-	TRBV18	TRBJ2-7	-	CASSPPGVYEQYF	TGTGCCAGCTCACCACCCGGGGTATACGAGCAGTACTTC
-	TRBV30	TRBJ1-1	-	CARRTDGMNTGAFF	TGTGCCCGCCGGACAGATGGTATGAACACTGGAGCTTTCTTT